This T cell receptor beta chain is from a study of cytomegalovirus exposure and HLA in healthy donors. For the study at large: Assignment to the Caucasian-associated ancestry cluster applied to approximately 80% of the approximately 360 genotyped donors.

Looked up from germline, CDR1 is SGHAT and CDR2 is FQNNGV. CDR3 size: 14 residues. The ends lost 3 bases at V and 5 bases at J; junction bases unmatched: 6. Turning to this clone: The antigen is not known.

This PCR relied on a set of 60 Vbeta primers and 13 Jbeta primers. Here immunoSEQ multiplex PCR was the method, and the copy in TCRdb shows in-frame clones only, minus some. The sample has about 160,000 clones; roughly 77% are singletons. Whole-study findings and limits: TCR beta V- and J-gene trimming was later associated with a missense DCLRE1C variant.

The sample taken for sequencing was PBMCs. This TCR derives from a woman younger than 30 in good health and CMV-seronegative. This rearrangement joins TRBV11-2 to TRBJ2-7, with TRBD1 matching over 8 bases. In nucleotides, the CDR3 is TGTGCCAGCAGCTTTCAGGACAGGGCCAACGAGCAGTACTTC. This sequence encodes CASSFQDRANEQYF.